This T cell receptor beta chain was retrieved from a study of blood T cell repertoires in COVID-19. In the study overall: Sample material is recorded as cDNA or gDNA derived from T cells, B-cell-depleted T cells, or PBMCs.

Assay: immunoSEQ multiplex PCR; the TCRdb copy retains only in-frame clones and omits some. The repertoire holds approximately 460,000 clones, with roughly 87% as singletons. Germline CDR1 and CDR2: PRHDT and FYEKMQ (reference sequence). V lost 6 bases, J lost 10 bases, and 9 bases stayed unmatched. This CDR3 is built from 15 residues. Sequenced sample: peripheral blood. This chain joins TRBV13 and TRBJ2-1; 13 bases are a match to TRBD2. The clonotype originates from a man aged 18 to 29 with COVID-19, enrolled during active disease. CDR3 nucleotide sequence: TGTGCCAGCAGAAATAGGACTAGCGGGAGTAGAGAGCAGTTCTTC. This gives the protein CASRNRTSGSREQFF.